This TCR beta chain appears in the sequencing data of a study of blood T cell repertoires in COVID-19. Study processing details: Reference gene primer amplification gave nucleated cell count estimates. TCRdb keeps only in-frame clones here, not all; method: immunoSEQ multiplex PCR. Clonal size and the V and J genes are those of that table, whereas D and trimming came from the DNA. The profile covers 150,000 to 200,000 clones, with 80% to 90% appearing a single time and roughly 2.2% taken by the ten largest. This clonotype was obtained from a man in his 70s with active or convalescent COVID-19. The sample taken for sequencing was peripheral blood.

CDR3 in DNA: TGTGCCTGGAGTCTCCAGCAGGGGAAGGGTGAAAAACTGTTTTTT. Its protein product is CAWSLQQGKGEKLFF. The chain employs TRBV30 and TRBJ1-4, with D possibly matching TRBD1 (6 bases). The CDR3 consists of 15 residues. Between the trimmed V and J ends, which lost 2 bases and 7 bases, there was a span of 17 bases. Germline V gene lookup returns CDR1 GTSNPN and CDR2 SVGIG (reference sequence).